This T cell receptor beta chain was sequenced during a study of CD8+CD57+ T cells in acquired aplastic anemia. This clonotype was recorded many times. Its antigen remains unknown. Study conclusions and caveats: The study identified about 30 CD8+ CDR3 sequences shared by patients and controls. Patients and controls had CD8+ Simpson's diversity values that were not significantly distinct.

Trimming shortened V by 2 bases and J by 1 base, and 6 bases separated the two germline ends. This CDR3 is built from 14 residues. The germline CDR1 and CDR2 sequences are SGDLS and YYNGEE. All patients picked for sequencing had shown, by flow cytometry, an expansion of CD8+CD57+ cells. Every patient had severe acquired aplastic anemia. There was no therapy given to any patient before the blood sampling took place. TCR beta VDJ and CDR3 profiling used genomic DNA as template. TCRdb called the reads again in MiXCR, with one record for every CDR3 protein. The repertoire consists of about 180,000 distinct CDR3 sequences, with around half occurring once and the leading ten covering over 0.95%.

The chain combines TRBV9 with TRBJ2-2; TRBD1 is a possible D gene (5 bases). Sample: sorted CD4+, CD8+, or CD8+CD57+ T cells (not recorded which) from PBMCs. This TCR came from a human donor with aplastic anemia. In nucleotides, the CDR3 is TGTGCCAGCAGCGTTCAGGGGAACACCGGGGAGCTGTTTTTT. Translation: CASSVQGNTGELFF.